Sequencing of this T cell receptor beta chain was carried out in a study of cytomegalovirus exposure and HLA in healthy donors (dated by TCRdb to about 2017). Describing the broader study: An earlier analysis of several hundred of the donors reported under 300 Gb of sequence data and about 120 million unique TCR beta sequences obtained from roughly 180 million T cells. An early release that covered about 600 HLA-typed donors contained around 330 gigabases of sequencing data and about 84 million unique TCR sequences. Among the roughly 380 genotyped donors, roughly 80% belonged to the genetic ancestry cluster associated with self-reported Caucasian donors. The aim of the study was to test whether cataloging public T cell receptors could identify signatures of past pathogen exposure. The study profiled the T cell repertoires of more than 500 subjects by immunosequencing and related them to cytomegalovirus serostatus. In addition to the first cohort of approximately 670 subjects, a separate validation cohort of 120 different subjects was used. High-throughput TCR immunosequencing, statistical association of individual TCRs with disease status, and machine learning were combined to predict cytomegalovirus infection status. A later analysis re-examined previously published TCR beta repertoires from around 670 donors and added high-resolution HLA genotyping to investigate patterns of TCR occurrence. Rather than using new phenotypic data, the later analysis identified candidate immune exposures from TCR beta sequences and from how often those sequences occurred across donors. An earlier analysis of around 640 of the donors used high-throughput TCR beta sequencing to judge whether each TCR beta V gene segment behaved as functional or pseudogenic. Donor age, sex, ethnicity and CMV serostatus were compiled together with the repertoire data. In a later genetic analysis, genome-wide SNP genotypes for about 65% of the 666 donors were used, and that subset was treated as a discovery cohort. Every discovery cohort repertoire had been produced on one sequencing platform. HLA typing covered class I and class II loci at four-digit resolution. The number of typed donors differed by locus: roughly 629-630 for A, B, C, DRB1 and DQB1; 522 for DQA1; approximately 600 for DPA1; and approximately 450 for DPB1. Five DR-DQ haplotypes were treated as single units for association and clustering because of strong linkage in the cohort. On average, about 240,000 unique TCR beta nucleotide sequences were sequenced per donor among some 420 genotyped donors of the cohort, with 15% to 20% of those sequences being non-productive.

The paper as a whole reports these results and caveats: Strong co-occurrence of HLA alleles, especially DR and DQ, made assigning TCR associations to individual alleles difficult. Across donors, most TCR sequences were observed very rarely, whereas some public TCRs were present in many individuals. Three of the identified cytomegalovirus-associated TCR beta chains were confirmed in vitro to be specific for cytomegalovirus antigens. An earlier analysis of 587 of the donors showed that most TCR beta V segments appeared in productive rearrangements either about 87% or about 30% of the time, which broadly matched IMGT annotations. A later analysis associated some 17,000 TCR beta sequences with specific HLA alleles at a false discovery rate of 0.05. CMV serostatus was the only immune exposure information available for the cohort. Most CMV-associated TCR beta chains appeared to be HLA-restricted in a later analysis, and the HLA associations seemed to be driven largely by CMV exposure. V-gene and J-gene trimming of TCR beta chains was associated with a missense DCLRE1C variant in a later genetic analysis, and the association was replicated in an independent cohort. A later analysis found that TCR association rates varied across HLA loci, with DRB1 alleles showing the most associated TCRs and HLA-C alleles the fewest. Because HLA typing was missing for some donors at each locus, association tests included only the typed subset. A group of highly shared sequence variants was considered likely to be a technical artifact of the sequencing pipeline. In a later analysis, HLA-associated TCR beta chains were found to be more clonally expanded and to have lower generation probabilities than equally common non-associated chains. The authors suggested that the approach could potentially be generalized to other disease states and immunological phenotypes. According to a later analysis, parvovirus B19, influenza, CMV and Epstein-Barr virus appeared linked to several top co-occurrence clusters. A further reported finding was that TCR beta sequences accurately predicted the HLA-A and HLA-B alleles for most subjects in the first cohort. Because counts were too low, seventeen rarely observed V segments, including chromosome 9 orphons, were excluded from the earlier analysis of 587 of the donors. Only TCR beta chains were sequenced in this cohort, and the absence of alpha or paired-chain data limited detectable features. Compared with the roughly 670-donor mean, donors in an Asian-associated ancestry cluster had fewer N-insertions in productive TCRs, according to a later genetic analysis. Linkage disequilibrium might explain the correlated functional status among segregating V segments, but an unknown experimental factor could not be ruled out. The study gave a list of 150 to 200 TCR beta chains associated with cytomegalovirus. The classifier was reported to diagnose cytomegalovirus status with high specificity and sensitivity in both the original cohort and the validation cohort. Sequencing depth was assumed to be roughly uniform across donors in the presence/absence analyses, though that assumption may not hold. The 87-base-pair reads could not distinguish some IMGT-functional V segments, including TRBV6-2 and TRBV6-3, so those segments were excluded.

On this clone itself: What this receptor recognizes is not known. Nothing much larger sits one base from this clone, and base qualities are not available.

Here V drops 5 bases and J drops 2 bases, and the junction holds 11 bases not matched to any gene. Via the germline V gene (reference sequence), CDR1 is LNHDA and CDR2 SQIVND. Including cysteine and phenylalanine, the CDR3 has 17 amino acids. Only CDR3 DNA remains: 51 bases, in frame from the first base. The cohort consisted of 650 to 700 healthy bone marrow donors. At the time of sampling, every cohort member was nominally healthy, though immune exposures that went unrecorded were likely present. The donor was CMV seropositive and was included in the group of some 290 seropositive cohort members. A peripheral blood sample was provided by each donor, and peripheral blood mononuclear cells were used for TCR beta sequencing. The Qiagen DNeasy Blood Extraction Kit was used to extract genomic DNA from the blood cell samples. Library generation was performed with the immunoSEQ multiplex PCR assay. For the multiplex PCR, a mixture combining 60 forward primers for TCR Vbeta segments and 13 reverse primers for TCR Jbeta segments was used. The CDR3 region of rearranged TCR beta genes was amplified from genomic DNA by a multiplex PCR assay. The Illumina HiSeq System was used to sequence the amplified TCR beta libraries as 87-base-pair reads. As for how the authors treated the data: In a later analysis, 77 million or so unique TCR beta chains were counted across the 500 to 850 repertoires, and around 10 million of these chains were shared by at least two donors. To remove PCR and sequencing errors, raw reads were error-corrected and collapsed into unique sequences using a nearest-neighbor algorithm that merged closely related sequences. To assign V, D and J gene segments, CDR3 sequences were aligned to IMGT reference sequences. For a sequence to be retained, a match of at least six nucleotides to both a V gene segment and a J gene segment was required. A rearrangement was called productive if the CDR3 had no stop codons and remained in frame with V and J, and every other rearrangement was called non-productive. CDR3 was defined according to IMGT convention as the region running from the second conserved V-encoded cysteine to the conserved J-encoded phenylalanine. The earlier analysis of 587 of the donors excluded any sequence lacking an unambiguous match to a single V gene segment. In an earlier analysis of a few hundred of the donors, a V segment was called functional when productive rearrangements were above 56.7%, and segregating when the standard deviation between donors exceeded 5%. A statistical classification framework was developed to diagnose cytomegalovirus status using the catalog of TCR beta chain sequences. V and J gene assignment, in a later analysis, came from comparing TCR nucleotide sequences with IMGT/GENE-DB human TR gene sequences. A later analysis assigned CDR3 sequences and most-parsimonious VDJ recombination scenarios with the TCRdist pipeline. In a later analysis, every TCR beta chain was defined by the combination of its CDR3 amino acid sequence and its V-gene family, and reads without a unique V-gene family were dropped. A later analysis removed 450 to 600 highly shared, low-generation-probability nucleotide sequences to deal with suspected cross-contamination and a sequencing artifact. A later analysis calculated a clonal expansion index for each public chain from normalized within-repertoire ranks of inferred template counts. Generation probabilities in a later analysis came from a VDJ recombination model fitted to out-of-frame rearrangements, and those results were checked against IGoR. In a later analysis, TCR-TCR, TCR-HLA and TCR-CMV co-occurrence was scored with hypergeometric tests, and a repertoire-size bias correction was applied to TCR pairs. A later analysis estimated false discovery rates by permuting HLA or CMV assignments 20 times. A later analysis grouped co-occurring TCRs with DBSCAN, adding TCRdist sequence similarity when clustering within HLA-allele-positive subsets. For co-occurrence clustering, repertoires with fewer than 30,000 or more than 120,000 public chains were excluded, along with about five repertoires with anomalous nucleotide sharing. Drawn from immuneACCESS, this table holds only the in-frame rearrangements with V and J called that TCRdb kept. Clones are partly lost; checked studies trace under half to an unresolved V gene and leave the rest unexplained. V and J calls and clone size are copied from that table; D and trimming were computed from the DNA. The sample includes about 89,000 clones, with 85% observed a single time. The ten largest account for 6.5% to 8.5% of the sample.

This TCR came from a man aged 40-55 years in good health and CMV-seropositive. The specimen was PBMCs. Recombination connected TRBV19 to TRBJ2-2, and 7 bases in between align with TRBD1. The CDR3 sequence is CASSGDRAKSNTGELFF. The base sequence is TGTGCCAGTAGTGGCGACAGGGCAAAGTCTAACACCGGGGAGCTGTTTTTT.